Below are 8 T cell receptor beta chains sequenced from a single sample in a study of T cell responses to AZD1222 COVID-19 vaccine. Assay: immunoSEQ multiplex PCR; the TCRdb copy retains only in-frame clones and omits some. This table has some 92,000 clones, about 90% appearing once. The specimen was peripheral blood, collected on day 0 of AZD1222 vaccination. Receptors originate from an adult in good health.

CDR3 coding DNA: TGTGCCAGCAGCTTGACGGGTAGTGACCACGAGCAGTACTTC. Translated, it gives CASSLTGSDHEQYF. The chain carries TRBV5-4 and TRBJ2-7; D unclear. V lost 1 base and J 5 bases, leaving 13 bases between the germline ends. CDR3 length: 14 residues. From germline, CDR1 is SGHNT and CDR2 YYREEE (reference sequence).

The rearrangement uses TRBV2 and TRBJ1-3; perhaps TRBD1 as D (6 bases). V lost 8 bases to trimming and J lost 4 bases, with 15 bases between them. This CDR3 spans 14 amino acids. The germline V gene encodes CDR1 SNHLY and CDR2 FYNNEI. CDR3 DNA: TGTGCCAGCCGTGGGAGGGGGGCCGGAAACACCATATATTTT. It yields the protein CASRGRGAGNTIYF. The whole variable domain, remainder taken from reference TRBV2 and TRBJ1-3, is EPEVTQTPSHQVTQMGQEVILRCVPISNHLYFYWYRQILGQKVEFLVSFYNNEISEKSEIFDDQFSVERPDGSNFTLKIRSTKLEDSAMYFCASRGRGAGNTIYFGEGSWLTVV.

This rearrangement joins TRBV21-1 to TRBJ1-2. TRBV21-1 is deemed a pseudogene. The length of the CDR3 is 14 residues. CDR3 loop: CASTLGIQRDGYTF. The DNA for the CDR3 is TGTGCCAGCACCTTGGGTATCCAACGGGATGGCTACACCTTC.

The chain recombines TRBV6-5 with TRBJ1-2; a possible D gene is TRBD1 (5 bases). Trimming removed 8 bases at V and 3 bases at J, with 16 bases between. Germline CDR1 is MNHEY and CDR2 is SVGAGI. The CDR3 spans 14 residues. CDR3 in amino acids: CASGQGLLYYGYTF. Here the CDR3 DNA reads TGTGCCAGCGGACAAGGGCTTTTGTACTATGGCTACACCTTC.

The chain carries TRBV4-3 and TRBJ2-6; 10 bases match TRBD1. V was pared by 1 base and J by 3 bases, with 0 bases of the junction left unmatched. The CDR3 sequence is 16 residues long. From germline, CDR1 is LGHNA and CDR2 YSLEER. Written as DNA, the CDR3 is TGCGCCAGCAGCCAAGGGGACAGGGGTGGGGCCAACGTCCTGACTTTC. Translation gives CASSQGDRGGANVLTF.

The chain employs TRBV13 and TRBJ1-1, with D possibly being TRBD1 (6 bases). Germline assignment: CDR1 PRHDT and CDR2 FYEKMQ (reference sequence). Trimming cost V 5 bases and J 8 bases, with 21 bases left between them. The CDR3 spans 15 residues. The CDR3 DNA follows: TGTGCCAGCAGCCGCCCCGAAGGGGGGGTCGGGGAAGCTTTCTTT. It yields the protein CASSRPEGGVGEAFF. Full variable domain (rest looked up from reference TRBV13 and TRBJ1-1): AAGVIQSPRHLIKEKRETATLKCYPIPRHDTVYWYQQGPGQDPQFLISFYEKMQSDKGSIPDRFSAQQFSDYHSELNMSSLELGDSALYFCASSRPEGGVGEAFFGQGTRLTVV.

This clone has just a few counts. V gene TRBV6-5 combines with J gene TRBJ2-3; TRBD2 aligns across 7 bases. Per the germline V gene, CDR1 is MNHEY and CDR2 is SVGAGI. V shed 6 bases and J 3 bases; nucleotides not matched to a gene: 6. The CDR3 contains 14 residues. CDR3 sequence (DNA): TGTGCCAGCAGCGGGAGGCTACCAACAGATACGCAGTATTTT. It codes for CASSGRLPTDTQYF.

The chain couples TRBV9 to TRBJ2-3; maybe TRBD2 (7 bases). The CDR3 is made up of 16 amino acids. Trimming took off 0 bases at V and 0 bases at J, with 11 bases between the two ends. Germline CDR1 is SGDLS and CDR2 is YYNGEE. CDR3 DNA: TGTGCCAGCAGCGTAGTGGCGGGGGCCAGCACAGATACGCAGTATTTT. This translates into CASSVVAGASTDTQYF.